Each of the 3 T cell receptor beta chains below was sequenced from the same sample in a study of T-cell reconstitution after alpha-beta-depleted transplantation in children. Preparation of the TCRbeta library used unique molecular identifiers. TCRdb fed the PCR reads into MiXCR, producing one record per CDR3 protein. The top ten hold about a sixth of the sample, which has 130,000 to 150,000 distinct CDR3 sequences, around 9% seen once. The specimen comprised PBMCs, mostly from graft donor cells, sampled 180 days after TCRalphabeta/CD19-depleted stem cell transplant. The receptors here all came from a female patient under 10 years old who had a stem cell transplant for congenital amegakaryocytic thrombocytopenia, so the T cells may come from the graft donor.

As regards this clonotype: A read error may explain this, as a much larger clone is one base away. The missing conserved phenylalanine or tryptophan at the end of this CDR3 makes a read error likely. This chain joins TRBV29-1 and TRBJ1-1; TRBD1 aligns across 9 bases. CDR3 length: 12 amino acids. Unmatched junction bases numbered 0, after V lost 6 bases and J lost 1 base. Germline loops: CDR1 SQVTM, CDR2 ANQGSEA. In nucleotides, the CDR3 is TGCAGCGTGGGACAGGGGAACACTGAAGCTTTCTTA. Translation gives CSVGQGNTEAFL.

This clonotype was recorded at least ten times. This sequence joins TRBV12-3 or TRBV12-4 and TRBJ1-1; no firm D call. The V end lost 5 bases, the J end lost 5 bases, and 15 bases lay between the germline ends. This CDR3 spans 14 amino acids. The CDR3 DNA reads as TGTGCCAGCAGTGTCAGCCTCGGAGTAACTGAAGCTTTCTTT. Translation gives CASSVSLGVTEAFF.

This clonotype has at least ten counts. The chain links TRBV3-1 to TRBJ2-7; possibly TRBD2 for D (5 bases). V was pared by 1 base and J by 6 bases, with 10 bases between. In germline, CDR1 is LGHDT, CDR2 YNNKEL (reference sequence). This CDR3 is 13 amino acids long. The CDR3 sequence is CASSQVLRGEQYF. The CDR3 DNA sequence: TGTGCCAGCAGCCAAGTTCTCCGGGGCGAGCAGTACTTC.